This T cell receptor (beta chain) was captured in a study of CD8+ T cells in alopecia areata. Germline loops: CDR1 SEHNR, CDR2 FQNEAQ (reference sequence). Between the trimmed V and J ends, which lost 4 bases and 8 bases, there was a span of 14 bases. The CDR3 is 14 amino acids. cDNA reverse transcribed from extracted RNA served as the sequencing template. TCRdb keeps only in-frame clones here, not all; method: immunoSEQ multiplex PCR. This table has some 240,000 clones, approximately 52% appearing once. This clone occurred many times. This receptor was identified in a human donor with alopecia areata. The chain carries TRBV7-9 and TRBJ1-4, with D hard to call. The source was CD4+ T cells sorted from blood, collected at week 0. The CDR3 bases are TGTGCCAGCAGCTCAGTACTGGGAAGCGAAAAACTGTTTTTT. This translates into CASSSVLGSEKLFF.